The source of this T cell receptor beta chain is a study of cytomegalovirus exposure and HLA in healthy donors. Study-level results: It was 150 to 200 TCR beta chains that were listed as cytomegalovirus-associated. In presence/absence analyses, roughly uniform sequencing depth across donors was assumed.

A word on this clone: Its antigen is currently unknown.

The PCR was carried out with 60 Vbeta primers and 13 Jbeta primers. Generated by immunoSEQ multiplex PCR, the TCRdb table keeps only in-frame clones and is missing some. The table records approximately 170,000 clones, approximately 71% of them present only once. The CDR3 spans 15 residues. Germline CDR1 and CDR2: SGHNT and YYREEE (reference sequence). V lost 1 base, J lost 5 bases, and 5 bases stayed unmatched. This clonotype originated in a girl between 10 and 17 years old in good health and CMV-seronegative. The sequenced material came from PBMCs. The chain uses TRBV5-4 and TRBJ1-4, with TRBD1 matching 7 bases. The CDR3 nucleotides are TGTGCCAGCAGCTTGAACAGGGGCCAAAATGAAAAACTGTTTTTT. As protein: CASSLNRGQNEKLFF. The full variable domain, rest sourced from reference TRBV5-4 and TRBJ1-4, is ETGVTQSPTHLIKTRGQQVTLRCSSQSGHNTVSWYQQALGQGPQFIFQYYREEENGRGNFPPRFSGLQFPNYSSELNVNALELDDSALYLCASSLNRGQNEKLFFGSGTQLSVL.